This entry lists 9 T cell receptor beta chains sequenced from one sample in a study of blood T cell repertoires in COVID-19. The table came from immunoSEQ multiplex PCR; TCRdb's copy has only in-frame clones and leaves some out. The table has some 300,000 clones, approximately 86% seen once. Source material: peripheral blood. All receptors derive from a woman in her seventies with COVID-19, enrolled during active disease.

The CDR3 coding sequence is TGTGCCAGCTCACCGCTTGGAGGGGAGAATTCACCCCTCCACTTT. Amino acid sequence: CASSPLGGENSPLHF. The V call is TRBV18, the J call TRBJ1-6; TRBD1 might be the D (5 bases). From germline, CDR1 is KGHSH and CDR2 LQKENI. V lost 3 bases and J 7 bases, leaving 13 bases between the germline ends. The CDR3 sequence is 15 residues long.

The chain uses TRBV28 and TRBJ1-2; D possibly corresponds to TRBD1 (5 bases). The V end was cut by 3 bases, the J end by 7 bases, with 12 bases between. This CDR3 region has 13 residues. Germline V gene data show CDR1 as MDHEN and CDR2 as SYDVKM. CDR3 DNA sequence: TGTGCCAGCAGTTTGGGACTGTCGGGTGGCTACACCTTC. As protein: CASSLGLSGGYTF.

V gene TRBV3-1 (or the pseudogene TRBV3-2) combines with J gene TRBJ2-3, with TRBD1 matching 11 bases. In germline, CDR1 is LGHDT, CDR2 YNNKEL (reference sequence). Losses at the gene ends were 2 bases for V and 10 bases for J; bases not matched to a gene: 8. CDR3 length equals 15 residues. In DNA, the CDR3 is TGTGCCAGCAGCCAATGGGACAGGGGGTCCCAGGCGCAGTATTTT. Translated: CASSQWDRGSQAQYF.

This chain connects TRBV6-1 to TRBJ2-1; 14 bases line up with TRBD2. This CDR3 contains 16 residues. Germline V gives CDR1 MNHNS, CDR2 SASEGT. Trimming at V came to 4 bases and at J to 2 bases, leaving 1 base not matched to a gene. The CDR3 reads CASSATSGGAYNEQFF. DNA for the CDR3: TGTGCCAGCAGTGCGACTAGCGGGGGGGCCTACAATGAGCAGTTCTTC.

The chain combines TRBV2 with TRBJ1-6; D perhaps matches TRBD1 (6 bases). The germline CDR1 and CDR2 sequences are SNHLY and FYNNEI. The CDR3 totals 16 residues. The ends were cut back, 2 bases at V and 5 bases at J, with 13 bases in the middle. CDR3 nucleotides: TGTGCCAGCAGTGAATGGGTGGGGGCGAATAATTCACCCCTCCACTTT. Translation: CASSEWVGANNSPLHF.

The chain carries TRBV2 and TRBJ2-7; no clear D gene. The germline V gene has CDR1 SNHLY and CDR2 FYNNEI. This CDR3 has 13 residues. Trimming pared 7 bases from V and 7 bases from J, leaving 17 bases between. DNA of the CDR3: TGTGCCAGCAACCCTCAACCCTACCGGGAGCAGTACTTC. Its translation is CASNPQPYREQYF.

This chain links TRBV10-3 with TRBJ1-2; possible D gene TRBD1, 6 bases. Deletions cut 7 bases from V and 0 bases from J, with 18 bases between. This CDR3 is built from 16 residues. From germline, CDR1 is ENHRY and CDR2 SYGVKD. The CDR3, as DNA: TGTGCCATCACCAACGGCCCTGACAGGTCTAACTATGGCTACACCTTC. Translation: CAITNGPDRSNYGYTF.

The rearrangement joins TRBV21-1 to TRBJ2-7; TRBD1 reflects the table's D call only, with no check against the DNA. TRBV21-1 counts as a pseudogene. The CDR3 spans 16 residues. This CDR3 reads CASSPQGQASSYEQYF. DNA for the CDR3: TGTGCCAGCAGCCCCCAGGGACAGGCGAGCTCCTACGAGCAGTACTTC.

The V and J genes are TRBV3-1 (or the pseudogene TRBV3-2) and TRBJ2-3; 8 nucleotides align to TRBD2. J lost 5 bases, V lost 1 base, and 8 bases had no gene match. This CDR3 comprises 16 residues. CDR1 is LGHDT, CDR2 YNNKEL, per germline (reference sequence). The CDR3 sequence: CASSQGRGGRLDTQYF. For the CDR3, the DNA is TGTGCCAGCAGCCAAGGTCGGGGGGGGCGGTTAGATACGCAGTATTTT.